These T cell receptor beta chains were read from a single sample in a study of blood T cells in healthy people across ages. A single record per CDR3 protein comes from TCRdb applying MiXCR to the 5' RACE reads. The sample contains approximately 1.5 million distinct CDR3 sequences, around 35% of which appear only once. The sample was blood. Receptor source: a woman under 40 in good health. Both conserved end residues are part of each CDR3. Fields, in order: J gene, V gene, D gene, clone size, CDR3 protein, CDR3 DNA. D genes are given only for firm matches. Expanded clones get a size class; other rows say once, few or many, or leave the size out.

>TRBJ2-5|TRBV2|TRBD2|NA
CASSIPGLAGDPETQYF
TGTGCCAGCAGCATCCCGGGACTAGCGGGGGACCCTGAGACCCAGTACTTC
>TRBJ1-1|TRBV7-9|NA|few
CASREFHTEAFF
TGTGCCAGCAGAGAATTCCACACTGAAGCTTTCTTT
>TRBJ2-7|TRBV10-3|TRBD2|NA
CAISPIAGVDYEQYF
TGTGCCATCAGCCCTATAGCGGGAGTGGACTACGAGCAGTACTTC
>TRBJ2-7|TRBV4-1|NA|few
CASSQEVTYEQYF
TGCGCCAGCAGCCAAGAAGTCACCTACGAGCAGTACTTC
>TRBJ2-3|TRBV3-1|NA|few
CASSHVGGGTGDTQYF
TGTGCCAGCAGTCATGTTGGCGGGGGGACAGGAGATACGCAGTATTTT
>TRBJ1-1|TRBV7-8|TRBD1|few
CASSIGTGHWDTEAFF
TGTGCCAGCAGCATAGGGACAGGGCACTGGGACACTGAAGCTTTCTTT
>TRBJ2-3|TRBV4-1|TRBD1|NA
CASSQDPSGGSTDTQYF
TGCGCCAGCAGCCAAGATCCGTCAGGGGGTAGCACAGATACGCAGTATTTT
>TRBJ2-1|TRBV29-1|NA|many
CSVDETISEQFF
TGCAGCGTTGATGAGACTATTTCTGAGCAGTTCTTC
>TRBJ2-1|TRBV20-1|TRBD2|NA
CSASQTSGSLYNEQFF
TGCAGTGCTAGTCAAACTAGCGGGAGTCTCTACAATGAGCAGTTCTTC
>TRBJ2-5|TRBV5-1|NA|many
CASSPTGGAQETQYF
TGCGCCAGCAGCCCCACTGGGGGGGCCCAAGAGACCCAGTACTTC
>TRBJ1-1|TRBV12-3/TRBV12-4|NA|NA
CASSSRGGEAFF
TGTGCCAGCAGTTCCCGGGGAGGTGAAGCTTTCTTT
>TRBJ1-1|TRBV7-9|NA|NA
CASSLTGWNTEAFF
TGTGCCAGCAGCTTAACCGGGTGGAACACTGAAGCTTTCTTT
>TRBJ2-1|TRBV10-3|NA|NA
CAISENTYNEQFF
TGTGCCATCAGTGAAAACACCTACAATGAGCAGTTCTTC
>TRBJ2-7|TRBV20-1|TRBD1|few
CSASDTGTGGYEQYF
TGCAGTGCTAGTGATACCGGGACAGGGGGCTACGAGCAGTACTTC
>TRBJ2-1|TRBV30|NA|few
CAWSAGPGVRNEQFF
TGTGCCTGGAGTGCAGGGCCAGGGGTCCGCAATGAGCAGTTCTTC
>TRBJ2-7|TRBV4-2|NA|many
CASSQGTGTREQYF
TGTGCCAGCAGCCAAGGCACAGGGACACGCGAGCAGTACTTC
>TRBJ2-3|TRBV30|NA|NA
CAWSTSRGFTDTQYF
TGTGCCTGGAGTACGTCCAGGGGCTTCACAGATACGCAGTATTTT
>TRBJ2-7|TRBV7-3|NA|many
CASSLMASSYEQYF
TGTGCCAGCAGTTTAATGGCGTCGTCCTACGAGCAGTACTTC
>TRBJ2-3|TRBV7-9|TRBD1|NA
CASREDRGFTDTQYF
TGTGCCAGCAGAGAGGACAGGGGGTTCACAGATACGCAGTATTTT
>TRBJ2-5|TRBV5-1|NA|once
CASSSWAGRTQETQYF
TGCGCCAGCAGCAGTTGGGCGGGCAGGACTCAAGAGACCCAGTACTTC
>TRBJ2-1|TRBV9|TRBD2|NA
CASSVAGLAGDFYNEQFF
TGTGCCAGCAGCGTAGCTGGACTAGCGGGAGATTTCTACAATGAGCAGTTCTTC
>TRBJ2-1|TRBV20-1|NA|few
CSARDAPGLAWFF
TGCAGTGCTAGAGATGCCCCCGGGTTAGCGTGGTTCTTC
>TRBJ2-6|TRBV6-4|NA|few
CASSDIRQVSGANVLTF
TGTGCCAGCAGTGACATAAGGCAGGTCTCTGGGGCCAACGTCCTGACTTTC
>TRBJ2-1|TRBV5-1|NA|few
CASSLGAGSPLDEQFF
TGCGCCAGCAGCTTGGGTGCGGGGTCCCCCTTAGATGAGCAGTTCTTC
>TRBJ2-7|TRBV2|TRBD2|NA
CASTEGLVVRYEQYF
TGTGCCAGCACCGAGGGACTAGTGGTTCGCTACGAGCAGTACTTC
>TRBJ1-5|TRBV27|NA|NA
CASSWQTNQPQHF
TGTGCCAGCAGTTGGCAGACTAATCAGCCCCAGCATTTT
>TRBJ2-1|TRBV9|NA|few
CASSTKVGLYNEQFF
TGTGCCAGCAGCACCAAGGTAGGGCTCTACAATGAGCAGTTCTTC
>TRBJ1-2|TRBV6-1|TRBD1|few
CASSDLDRGRYGYTF
TGTGCCAGCAGTGACCTAGACAGGGGTCGGTATGGCTACACCTTC
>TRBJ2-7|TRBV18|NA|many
CASSPQGGTYEQYF
TGTGCCAGCTCACCACAGGGGGGGACCTACGAGCAGTACTTC
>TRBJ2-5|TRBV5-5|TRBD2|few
CASSLPGLAGGQQETQYF
TGTGCCAGCAGCTTACCGGGACTAGCGGGGGGACAACAAGAGACCCAGTACTTC
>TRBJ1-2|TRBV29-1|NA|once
CSVWEYGGGYGYTF
TGCAGCGTTTGGGAATACGGGGGAGGCTATGGCTACACCTTC
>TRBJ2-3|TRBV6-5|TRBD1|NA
CASSYSGTASTDTQYF
TGTGCCAGCAGTTACTCCGGGACAGCAAGCACAGATACGCAGTATTTT
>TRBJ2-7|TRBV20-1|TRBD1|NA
CSVYGQGSRDEQYF
TGCAGTGTATATGGACAGGGAAGTCGGGACGAGCAGTACTTC
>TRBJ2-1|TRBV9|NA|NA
CASSASPSGTPEQFF
TGTGCCAGCAGCGCCTCTCCGAGCGGGACACCTGAGCAGTTCTTC
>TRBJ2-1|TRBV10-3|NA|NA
CATAEGREQFF
TGTGCCACCGCGGAGGGCAGGGAGCAGTTCTTC
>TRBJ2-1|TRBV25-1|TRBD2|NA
CASSQNRGLAGVDEQFF
TGTGCCAGCAGTCAGAACCGGGGACTAGCGGGAGTCGATGAGCAGTTCTTC
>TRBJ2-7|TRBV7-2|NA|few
CASSPFKSYEQYF
TGTGCCAGCAGCCCATTTAAGTCCTACGAGCAGTACTTC
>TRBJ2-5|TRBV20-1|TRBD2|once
CSARKAGGPQTQYF
TGCAGTGCTAGAAAAGCGGGGGGGCCGCAGACCCAGTACTTC
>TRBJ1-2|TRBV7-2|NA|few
CASRSNLRSNYGYTF
TGTGCCAGCAGGTCTAACCTGAGATCTAACTATGGCTACACCTTC
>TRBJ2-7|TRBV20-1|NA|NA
CSARAPHGNGEDYEQYF
TGCAGTGCTAGAGCTCCCCACGGAAACGGGGAGGACTACGAGCAGTACTTC
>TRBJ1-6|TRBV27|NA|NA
CASSPWTGKMYNSPLHF
TGTGCCAGCAGTCCATGGACGGGCAAAATGTATAATTCACCCCTCCACTTT
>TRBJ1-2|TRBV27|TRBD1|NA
CASSYTGGRSGYTF
TGTGCCAGCAGCTACACAGGGGGTCGTTCTGGCTACACCTTC
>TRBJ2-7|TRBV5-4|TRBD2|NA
CASSFALAGEGLDTQYF
TGTGCCAGCAGCTTTGCGCTAGCGGGGGAAGGTCTGGATACCCAGTACTTC
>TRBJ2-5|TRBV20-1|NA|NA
CSAEVTGIKSETRYF
TGCAGTGCAGAAGTCACAGGGATAAAATCAGAGACCCGGTACTTC
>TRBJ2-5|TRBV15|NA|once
CATSRDSGAQETQYF
TGTGCCACCAGCAGAGATTCAGGGGCGCAGGAGACCCAGTACTTC
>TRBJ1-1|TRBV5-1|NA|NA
CASSPHYGVSRLGVTEAFF
TGCGCCAGCAGCCCGCACTACGGCGTGTCGCGGCTGGGAGTCACTGAAGCTTTCTTT
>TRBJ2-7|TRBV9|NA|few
CASSVRDSWGEQYF
TGTGCCAGCAGCGTGCGGGACAGTTGGGGCGAGCAGTACTTC
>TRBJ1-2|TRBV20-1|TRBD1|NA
CSARAQGQIPYGYTF
TGCAGTGCTAGAGCCCAGGGACAGATACCCTATGGCTACACCTTC
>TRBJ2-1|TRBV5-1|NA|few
CASRASDSYNGQFF
TGCGCCAGCAGGGCTAGCGACTCCTACAATGGGCAGTTCTTC
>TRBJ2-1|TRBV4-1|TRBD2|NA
CASSQDGRGTSVEQFF
TGCGCCAGCAGCCAAGACGGGAGGGGGACTAGTGTGGAGCAGTTCTTC
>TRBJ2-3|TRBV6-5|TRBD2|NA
CASSGAGEGTDTQYF
TGTGCCAGCAGCGGAGCGGGGGAGGGCACAGATACGCAGTATTTT